This is a list of T cell receptor beta chains from one sample in a study of Graves' ophthalmopathy and Graves' hyperthyroidism. One entry per CDR3 protein, called by TCRdb with MiXCR from the multiplex PCR reads. The profile shows a few hundred thousand distinct CDR3 sequences, under 45% of them singletons. The material sequenced was peripheral blood or thyroid tissue (not recorded which). The receptor source for this set is an adult man with Graves' hyperthyroidism. Both conserved end residues are part of each CDR3. The order of the fields is D gene, V gene, clone size, J gene, CDR3 DNA, CDR3 protein. D genes are given only for firm matches. Size tells how often a clone was seen (once, few, many) or the class of an expanded clone, and some rows leave it out.

D gene: -; V gene: TRBV7-3; clone size: few; J gene: TRBJ1-1; CDR3 DNA: TGTGCCAGCAGCCCCGAGCGGGGAGGGGAAGCTTTCTTT; CDR3 protein: CASSPERGGEAFF
D gene: TRBD1; V gene: TRBV7-9; clone size: -; J gene: TRBJ2-2; CDR3 DNA: TGTGCCAGCAGCTTAGACGTAGGACAGGATAACACCGGGGAGCTGTTTTTT; CDR3 protein: CASSLDVGQDNTGELFF
D gene: -; V gene: TRBV2; clone size: few; J gene: TRBJ2-7; CDR3 DNA: TGTGCCAGCGGACAACTATACGAGCAGTACTTC; CDR3 protein: CASGQLYEQYF
D gene: -; V gene: TRBV20-1; clone size: -; J gene: TRBJ1-5; CDR3 DNA: TGCAGTGCTAGCTGGCCAGGCAATCAGCCCCAGCATTTT; CDR3 protein: CSASWPGNQPQHF
D gene: TRBD2; V gene: TRBV10-1; clone size: many; J gene: TRBJ2-7; CDR3 DNA: TGCGCCAGCAGGGCCGGGGGGGCGCGGGGGCAGTACTTC; CDR3 protein: CASRAGGARGQYF
D gene: -; V gene: TRBV7-6; clone size: few; J gene: TRBJ2-2; CDR3 DNA: TGTGCCAGCTCACCACCCTCGGGCCAAACCACCGGGGAGCTGTTTTTT; CDR3 protein: CASSPPSGQTTGELFF
D gene: -; V gene: TRBV20-1; clone size: -; J gene: TRBJ1-2; CDR3 DNA: TGCAGTGCTAGAAAAGGGGAGGGCTACACCTTC; CDR3 protein: CSARKGEGYTF
D gene: -; V gene: TRBV29-1; clone size: many; J gene: TRBJ1-1; CDR3 DNA: TGCAGCGTTGGTACGGGAGGGACTGAAGCTTTCTTT; CDR3 protein: CSVGTGGTEAFF
D gene: TRBD1; V gene: TRBV7-3; clone size: few; J gene: TRBJ1-1; CDR3 DNA: TGTGCCAGCGCCGGTAGGACAGGGGGTGCCATGAACACTGAAGCTTTCTTT; CDR3 protein: CASAGRTGGAMNTEAFF
D gene: -; V gene: TRBV5-1; clone size: -; J gene: TRBJ1-6; CDR3 DNA: TGCGCCAGCAGCTTGAACACGTGGGGCAGGTCTGATTCACCCCTCCACTTT; CDR3 protein: CASSLNTWGRSDSPLHF
D gene: TRBD1; V gene: TRBV29-1; clone size: many; J gene: TRBJ1-5; CDR3 DNA: TGCAGCGTGAGGACAGGGGGCGCGGGTCAGCCCCAGCATTTT; CDR3 protein: CSVRTGGAGQPQHF
D gene: -; V gene: TRBV10-3; clone size: many; J gene: TRBJ2-7; CDR3 DNA: TGTGCCATCAGTGAGTCGGCCCAAGGGGAGCAGTACTTC; CDR3 protein: CAISESAQGEQYF
D gene: -; V gene: TRBV12-5; clone size: -; J gene: TRBJ2-7; CDR3 DNA: TGTGCTAGTGGTTTGGAGGGGGGATACGAGCAGTACTTC; CDR3 protein: CASGLEGGYEQYF
D gene: -; V gene: TRBV9; clone size: -; J gene: TRBJ1-2; CDR3 DNA: TGTGCCAGCAGCGCTGGGACGGGGGAAAGTGGCTACACCTTC; CDR3 protein: CASSAGTGESGYTF
D gene: -; V gene: TRBV10-3; clone size: many; J gene: TRBJ2-7; CDR3 DNA: TGTGCCATCAGTGAGTCCCGGGACTCTACCTACGAGCAGTACTTC; CDR3 protein: CAISESRDSTYEQYF
D gene: TRBD1; V gene: TRBV29-1; clone size: -; J gene: TRBJ2-7; CDR3 DNA: TGCAGCGCTGCCCGGGACAGGGGGCGCGAGCAGTACTTC; CDR3 protein: CSAARDRGREQYF
D gene: -; V gene: TRBV2; clone size: -; J gene: TRBJ2-2; CDR3 DNA: TGTGCCAACAGTCTACGGGGTCGAGTCGGGGAGCTGTTTTTT; CDR3 protein: CANSLRGRVGELFF
D gene: -; V gene: TRBV7-9; clone size: few; J gene: TRBJ1-5; CDR3 DNA: TGTGCCAGCAGCTTAGGGGGGTGGTGGGACGATAGCAATCAGCCCCAGCATTTT; CDR3 protein: CASSLGGWWDDSNQPQHF
D gene: TRBD1; V gene: TRBV2; clone size: many; J gene: TRBJ1-1; CDR3 DNA: TGTGCCAGCATAAGGGGGCAGTACACTGAAGCTTTCTTT; CDR3 protein: CASIRGQYTEAFF
D gene: -; V gene: TRBV6-4; clone size: -; J gene: TRBJ2-5; CDR3 DNA: TGTGCCAGCATTGGGGGCACCGGGGAGACCCAGCACTTC; CDR3 protein: CASIGGTGETQHF
D gene: TRBD1; V gene: TRBV12-3/TRBV12-4; clone size: once; J gene: TRBJ1-1; CDR3 DNA: TGTGCCAGCATTCGTACAGGGGGATTGAACACTGAAGCTTTCTTT; CDR3 protein: CASIRTGGLNTEAFF
D gene: TRBD2; V gene: TRBV7-8; clone size: few; J gene: TRBJ2-1; CDR3 DNA: TGTGCCAGCAGCAGGACTAGCGGGAAAAACAATGAGCAGTTCTTC; CDR3 protein: CASSRTSGKNNEQFF
D gene: -; V gene: TRBV7-9; clone size: -; J gene: TRBJ1-2; CDR3 DNA: TGTGCCAGCAGCTTCCCTTCCAGGGACTTTAGCTATGGCTACACCTTC; CDR3 protein: CASSFPSRDFSYGYTF
D gene: -; V gene: TRBV2; clone size: many; J gene: TRBJ1-2; CDR3 DNA: TGTGCCAGCAGACAAGGAGGGTATGGCTACACCTTC; CDR3 protein: CASRQGGYGYTF
D gene: TRBD1; V gene: TRBV7-2; clone size: -; J gene: TRBJ1-3; CDR3 DNA: TGTGCCAGCAGAAAGACCGGGACAGGGGATGGAAACACCATATATTTT; CDR3 protein: CASRKTGTGDGNTIYF
D gene: TRBD1; V gene: TRBV5-1; clone size: many; J gene: TRBJ1-4; CDR3 DNA: TGCGCCAGCAGCGCCTGGACAGGGACTAATGAAAAACTGTTTTTT; CDR3 protein: CASSAWTGTNEKLFF
D gene: -; V gene: TRBV29-1; clone size: -; J gene: TRBJ2-2; CDR3 DNA: TGCAGCGTTGAAGGACTCGAACATTATAACCCCGGGGAGCTGTTTTTT; CDR3 protein: CSVEGLEHYNPGELFF
D gene: TRBD2; V gene: TRBV2; clone size: -; J gene: TRBJ2-7; CDR3 DNA: TGTGCCAGCAGCTGGACTAGCGGGAGTGAAGAGCAGTACTTC; CDR3 protein: CASSWTSGSEEQYF
D gene: -; V gene: TRBV5-1; clone size: -; J gene: TRBJ1-5; CDR3 DNA: TGCGCCAGCAGCTTGATGCCAGGGGAAGAGACCCAGCATTTT; CDR3 protein: CASSLMPGEETQHF
D gene: -; V gene: TRBV10-3; clone size: many; J gene: TRBJ1-2; CDR3 DNA: TGTGCCATCAGTGATTCCTCGGGGGGCTACACCTTC; CDR3 protein: CAISDSSGGYTF
D gene: TRBD1; V gene: TRBV5-1; clone size: few; J gene: TRBJ2-2; CDR3 DNA: TGCGCCAGCAGCTTGTGGACAGGGGGCCCCACCGGGGAGCTGTTTTTT; CDR3 protein: CASSLWTGGPTGELFF
D gene: -; V gene: TRBV29-1; clone size: many; J gene: TRBJ2-5; CDR3 DNA: TGCAGCGTTGTGCAGGGTGGTCAAGAGACCCAGTACTTC; CDR3 protein: CSVVQGGQETQYF
D gene: TRBD1; V gene: TRBV7-9; clone size: -; J gene: TRBJ2-1; CDR3 DNA: TGTGCCAGCAGCGTAGGGGGCGCCGATGAGCAGTTCTTC; CDR3 protein: CASSVGGADEQFF
D gene: -; V gene: TRBV7-6; clone size: -; J gene: TRBJ2-7; CDR3 DNA: TGTGCCTGGACTCCGACACGCGGATACGAGCAGTACTTC; CDR3 protein: CAWTPTRGYEQYF
D gene: -; V gene: TRBV19; clone size: once; J gene: TRBJ1-1; CDR3 DNA: TGTGCCAGTAGTATGACCAGGGGTCAGTTGTTCGGGACTGAAGCTTTCTTT; CDR3 protein: CASSMTRGQLFGTEAFF
D gene: -; V gene: TRBV29-1; clone size: many; J gene: TRBJ1-5; CDR3 DNA: TGCAGCGTTGGTCTTGGGAATAGCAATCAGCCCCAGCATTTT; CDR3 protein: CSVGLGNSNQPQHF
D gene: -; V gene: TRBV29-1; clone size: many; J gene: TRBJ1-1; CDR3 DNA: TGCAGCCATATCACAGTTAACACTGAAGCTTTCTTT; CDR3 protein: CSHITVNTEAFF
D gene: -; V gene: TRBV29-1; clone size: medium-sized; J gene: TRBJ2-3; CDR3 DNA: TGCAGCCTTGAGGGGGGTAGCACAGATACGCAGTATTTT; CDR3 protein: CSLEGGSTDTQYF
D gene: -; V gene: TRBV2; clone size: -; J gene: TRBJ2-7; CDR3 DNA: TGTGCCAGCTCTATGGCAGGGACCTACGAGCAGTACTTC; CDR3 protein: CASSMAGTYEQYF
D gene: TRBD1; V gene: TRBV12-3/TRBV12-4; clone size: -; J gene: TRBJ1-3; CDR3 DNA: TGTGCCAGCAGTTTCGGGACAGAAAACACCATATATTTT; CDR3 protein: CASSFGTENTIYF
D gene: -; V gene: TRBV6-5; clone size: -; J gene: TRBJ2-2; CDR3 DNA: TGTGCCAGCAGTCCGTCTGAATACATCGGGGAGCTGTTTTTT; CDR3 protein: CASSPSEYIGELFF
D gene: -; V gene: TRBV5-1; clone size: -; J gene: TRBJ1-2; CDR3 DNA: TGCGCCAGCAGCTTGGTTGGCGGGGCCAGCTATGGCTACACCTTC; CDR3 protein: CASSLVGGASYGYTF
D gene: -; V gene: TRBV10-3; clone size: many; J gene: TRBJ2-2; CDR3 DNA: TGTGCCATCAGCAACAGGGGGAGGGCCACCGGGGAGCTGTTTTTT; CDR3 protein: CAISNRGRATGELFF
D gene: TRBD1; V gene: TRBV10-3; clone size: -; J gene: TRBJ2-5; CDR3 DNA: TGTGCCATCAGCGTTGACCTCAGGGGGAATTCGGAGACCCAGTACTTC; CDR3 protein: CAISVDLRGNSETQYF
D gene: TRBD1; V gene: TRBV7-2; clone size: -; J gene: TRBJ1-1; CDR3 DNA: TGTGCCAGTAGGGACAGGGGGGCAATGAACACTGAAGCTTTCTTT; CDR3 protein: CASRDRGAMNTEAFF
D gene: TRBD1; V gene: TRBV29-1; clone size: few; J gene: TRBJ2-2; CDR3 DNA: TGCAGCGGTGGGGCAGGGGGCGGAACCGGGGAGCTGTTTTTT; CDR3 protein: CSGGAGGGTGELFF
D gene: -; V gene: TRBV5-1; clone size: many; J gene: TRBJ2-2; CDR3 DNA: TGTGCCAGCAGCCTGACGAACACCGGGGAGCTGTTTTTT; CDR3 protein: CASSLTNTGELFF
D gene: -; V gene: TRBV6-5; clone size: many; J gene: TRBJ2-7; CDR3 DNA: TGTGCCAGCAGGCCCAACAGGGACGAGCAGTACTTC; CDR3 protein: CASRPNRDEQYF
D gene: TRBD1; V gene: TRBV5-1; clone size: -; J gene: TRBJ2-5; CDR3 DNA: TGCGCCAGCAGCTTGAGGCAGGGACAGAGTACCCAGTACTTC; CDR3 protein: CASSLRQGQSTQYF
D gene: -; V gene: TRBV24-1; clone size: -; J gene: TRBJ1-2; CDR3 DNA: TGTGCCACCCGGTCGATTGGGGGCTACACCTTC; CDR3 protein: CATRSIGGYTF
D gene: -; V gene: TRBV20-1; clone size: -; J gene: TRBJ2-5; CDR3 DNA: TGCAGTGCTCCCCGGGCCCAAGAGCCCCAGTACTTC; CDR3 protein: CSAPRAQEPQYF